This T cell receptor (beta chain) was sequenced during a study of cytomegalovirus exposure and HLA in healthy donors. Primers for the PCR totalled 60 Vbeta and 13 Jbeta. The repertoire was sequenced with immunoSEQ multiplex PCR; TCRdb's copy has only in-frame clones and lacks some. The sample has 150,000 to 200,000 clones, around 86% seen once. V was cut by 2 bases and J by 5 bases, with 12 bases left in between. Germline-derived CDR1 and CDR2 are SGHTA and FQGNSA. CDR3 length equals 14 residues. Sequencing was performed on PBMCs. This clonotype originated in a middle-aged man in good health and CMV-seropositive. The chain links TRBV7-2 to TRBJ2-5, with no clear D. The CDR3 region has the DNA TGTGCCAGCAGCTTATATGGTCCGCGGGAGACCCAGTACTTC. Protein sequence: CASSLYGPRETQYF.